Below are 30 T cell receptor beta chains sequenced from a single sample in a study of shared clonotypes between healthy human individuals. The table came from immunoSEQ multiplex PCR; TCRdb's copy has only in-frame clones and leaves some out. The table shows 950,000 to 1,100,000 clones, with around 78% occurring only once. Input material: memory CD4+ T cells from PBMCs. Stated subset: CD45RA-negative fraction. These receptors all come from a young man in good health. Some clones in this sample may be carry-over from other donors' samples.

This sequence joins TRBV4-1 and TRBJ2-7; D possibly corresponds to TRBD2 (5 bases). Trimming took off 0 bases at V and 3 bases at J, with 15 bases between the two ends. Looked up from germline, CDR1 is MGHRA and CDR2 is YSYEKL. CDR3 length: 16 residues. As DNA, the CDR3 is TGCGCCAGCAGCCAAGATCAGGACGGAGGATTCTACGAGCAGTACTTC. Translating gives CASSQDQDGGFYEQYF.

This clone was seen once. V and J are TRBV7-2 and TRBJ1-1, with D possibly matching TRBD1 (5 bases). The length of the CDR3 is 14 residues. CDR1 and CDR2 (germline): SGHTA, FQGNSA. V gave up 1 base and J gave up 3 bases, with 9 bases separating them. The CDR3 bases are TGTGCCAGCAGCTTAGGGGGGTGGTACACTGAAGCTTTCTTT. It translates to CASSLGGWYTEAFF.

This clone appeared a few times. The V and J genes are TRBV9 and TRBJ1-3, with 7 bases lining up with TRBD1. Per germline, CDR1 SGDLS and CDR2 YYNGEE. The CDR3 contains 15 residues. With V trimmed by 5 bases and J by 3 bases, 8 bases remained unmatched. The CDR3 DNA reads TGTGCCAGCAGTGCAGAGGGGGCCTTTGGAAACACCATATATTTT. Translation: CASSAEGAFGNTIYF.

In regard to this clone: The DNA is omitted, as the CDR3 cannot be located on it reliably, and the CDR3 follows TCRdb's listing. The chain couples TRBV21-1 to TRBJ2-1; the table assigns TRBD2, which was not confirmed against the DNA. TRBV21-1 is termed a pseudogene. The CDR3 region is 17 residues in length, termini included. This CDR3 reads CASSRGWGSGSYNEQFF.

The chain recombines TRBV15 with TRBJ2-1; TRBD2 matches at 12 bases. The CDR3 runs to 17 residues. The junction had 14 bases not matched to a gene; V was cut back by 5 bases and J by 9 bases. The germline V gene encodes CDR1 LNHNV and CDR2 YYDKDF (reference sequence). In DNA form, the CDR3 reads TGTGCCACCAGCCCGACTTATGGGACTAGCGGGTCGGGTGAGCAGTTCTTC. Protein: CATSPTYGTSGSGEQFF.

This chain joins TRBV20-1 and TRBJ2-3; D gene uncertain. Germline CDR1 reads DFQATT; CDR2 reads SNEGSKA (reference sequence). This CDR3 region has 11 residues. V was cut by 2 bases and J by 5 bases, with 5 bases left in between. This CDR3 is CSARWGDTQYF. The CDR3 DNA sequence: TGCAGTGCTAGATGGGGAGATACGCAGTATTTT.

With regard to this clone: Distinct nucleotide sequences in the sample also encode this CDR3. V gene TRBV5-1 combines with J gene TRBJ1-1, with 8 bases that match TRBD1. CDR1 and CDR2 (germline): SGHRS, YFSETQ. J gave up 5 bases and V 5 bases, and 8 bases lay outside the gene matches. The CDR3 covers 14 residues. Here the CDR3 reads CASSPGTGGTEAFF. The DNA of the CDR3 is TGCGCCAGCAGTCCCGGGACAGGTGGTACTGAAGCTTTCTTT.

The genes are TRBV10-1 and TRBJ1-2; no clear D gene. The CDR3 runs 13 residues. Germline V gene data show CDR1 as WNHNN and CDR2 as SYGVQD (reference sequence). Trimming took 0 bases from V and 4 from J, leaving 6 bases between them. The CDR3 sequence: CASSESYSYGYTF. The CDR3 bases are TGCGCCAGCAGTGAGTCCTACAGCTATGGCTACACCTTC.

A single count supports this clone. The chain uses TRBV6-6 and TRBJ1-2; 8 nucleotides line up with TRBD1. Germline CDR1 MNHNY, CDR2 SVGAGI (reference sequence). The CDR3 runs 15 residues. The ends lost 6 bases at V and 3 bases at J; junction bases unmatched: 9. This chain's CDR3 is CASSTITGGYYGYTF. In nucleotides, the CDR3 is TGTGCCAGCAGCACCATTACAGGGGGATACTATGGCTACACCTTC.

The chain employs TRBV4-3 and TRBJ2-5; D uncertain. CDR3 size: 15 residues. V was clipped by 1 base and J by 1 base, with 10 bases between them. CDR1 is LGHNA and CDR2 is YSLEER in the germline V gene. The CDR3 DNA reads as TGCGCCAGCAGCCAAGGACCGGCCTCCCAAGAGACCCAGTACTTC. Amino acids: CASSQGPASQETQYF.

In DNA, the CDR3 is TGCGCCAGCAGCCGAATCCCCGGGGGGAGAAATGACAATGAGCAGTTCTTC. Encoded protein: CASSRIPGGRNDNEQFF. The chain uses TRBV5-1 and TRBJ2-1; 7 positions match TRBD2. The V and J ends lost 4 bases and 5 bases, in that order; junction bases with no gene match: 15. The CDR3 extends over 17 amino acids. The germline gives CDR1 SGHRS, CDR2 YFSETQ. The full variable domain, in which reference TRBV5-1 and TRBJ2-1 provide the parts outside the CDR3, is KAGVTQTPRYLIKTRGQQVTLSCSPISGHRSVSWYQQTPGQGLQFLFEYFSETQRNKGNFPGRFSGRQFSNSRSEMNVSTLELGDSALYLCASSRIPGGRNDNEQFFGPGTRLTVL.

The J gene is TRBJ2-2, the V gene TRBV6-1; D tentatively reads TRBD1 or TRBD2 (6 bases each). Germline loops: CDR1 MNHNS, CDR2 SASEGT. The CDR3 has 12 amino acids. V was shortened by 11 bases and J by 6 bases, with 13 bases between the two germline ends. The CDR3 nucleotides are TGTGCCGCAAAGGGGGGCTCCGGGGAGCTGTTTTTT. Translated, it gives CAAKGGSGELFF.

The chain has TRBV7-2 and TRBJ2-3, with 7 positions matching TRBD2. Germline loops: CDR1 SGHTA, CDR2 FQGNSA. V trimming: 5 bases; J trimming: 11 bases; junction bases outside the gene matches: 10. This CDR3 contains 13 residues. Written as DNA, the CDR3 is TGTGCCAGCAGCGCCGGACGGGGGGTAAGGCAGTATTTT. It encodes CASSAGRGVRQYF.

Of note for this clone: The likely explanation is a read error, given a far larger clone one base away. Other DNA sequences from this sample encode an identical CDR3 as well. The chain uses TRBV18 and TRBJ1-5; TRBD1 aligns across 7 bases. Looked up from germline, CDR1 is KGHSH and CDR2 is LQKENI. V shed 3 bases and J 2 bases; nucleotides not matched to a gene: 1. The CDR3 is made up of 14 amino acids. The CDR3 DNA follows: TGTGCCAGCTCACCGGGGACAGGCAATCAGCCCCAGCATTTT. Amino acid sequence: CASSPGTGNQPQHF.

The genes are TRBV5-1 and TRBJ2-7; 10 bases agree with TRBD1. In germline, CDR1 is SGHRS, CDR2 YFSETQ. The CDR3 spans 15 residues. V shed 0 bases, J shed 7 bases, and the junction held 7 bases outside the gene matches. Here the CDR3 DNA reads TGCGCCAGCAGCTTGGGGACAGGGGGAGCGAGTGAGCAGTACTTC. It codes for CASSLGTGGASEQYF.

The gene calls are TRBV5-1 and TRBJ2-1, with 8 bases lining up with TRBD2. The germline V gene encodes CDR1 SGHRS and CDR2 YFSETQ. The V segment lost 2 bases and the J segment 7 bases; nucleotides outside the gene matches: 8. This CDR3 has 15 residues. The CDR3 protein is CASSFESGGPNEQFF. The CDR3 DNA reads as TGCGCCAGCAGCTTCGAGTCGGGAGGGCCTAATGAGCAGTTCTTC. The full variable domain, completed using reference TRBV5-1 and TRBJ2-1, is KAGVTQTPRYLIKTRGQQVTLSCSPISGHRSVSWYQQTPGQGLQFLFEYFSETQRNKGNFPGRFSGRQFSNSRSEMNVSTLELGDSALYLCASSFESGGPNEQFFGPGTRLTVL.

The rearrangement links TRBV18 to TRBJ2-7, with D perhaps TRBD2 (5 bases). V was trimmed by 2 bases and J by 3 bases, leaving 11 bases between them. CDR3 length: 14 amino acids. Germline V gene sequence: CDR1 KGHSH, CDR2 LQKENI. CDR3 sequence: CASSPTRDIYEQYF. In nucleotides, the CDR3 is TGTGCCAGCTCACCAACCCGGGATATCTACGAGCAGTACTTC.

The rearrangement links TRBV7-2 to TRBJ1-2, with TRBD1 matching 8 bases. With 2 bases clipped from V and 4 bases from J, the junction kept 3 bases outside the gene matches. Germline CDR1 SGHTA, CDR2 FQGNSA. The CDR3 runs to 14 residues. Here the CDR3 reads CASSLFTGGYGYTF. In nucleotides, the CDR3 is TGTGCCAGCAGCTTATTCACAGGGGGCTATGGCTACACCTTC.

The gene calls are TRBV7-3 and TRBJ2-5, with D possibly TRBD2 on 6 matching bases. CDR1 and CDR2 (germline): SGHTA, FQGTGA. This CDR3 contains 16 residues. The V end was cut by 1 base, the J end by 2 bases, with 14 bases between. DNA of the CDR3: TGTGCCAGCAGCTTAAATCCCCGGGGGATACAAGAGACCCAGTACTTC. Its translation: CASSLNPRGIQETQYF.

This chain links TRBV7-2 with TRBJ1-5; TRBD1 aligns across 9 bases. Germline CDR1 and CDR2: SGHTA and FQGNSA. V lost 5 bases to trimming and J lost 0 bases; unmatched junction nucleotides: 2. This CDR3 has 15 residues. CDR3 coding DNA: TGTGCCAGCAGCGGGACAGGGAATAGCAATCAGCCCCAGCATTTT. This translates into CASSGTGNSNQPQHF.

The rearrangement joins TRBV4-3 to TRBJ2-2; 9 bases are shared with TRBD2. The CDR3 has 18 residues. After removal of 0 bases from V and 4 bases from J, the junction contained 9 bases not matched to a gene. Germline V gene lookup returns CDR1 LGHNA and CDR2 YSLEER. In DNA form, the CDR3 reads TGCGCCAGCAGCCAAGATCGGGGGACTAGCCCCTCCACCGGGGAGCTGTTTTTT. This codes for CASSQDRGTSPSTGELFF.

This clone appeared a few times. The sample has other DNA sequences that encode this CDR3 too. The rearrangement joins TRBV5-1 to TRBJ2-1; 7 positions agree with TRBD2. This CDR3 spans 16 amino acids. CDR1 and CDR2 (germline): SGHRS, YFSETQ. The junction had 5 bases not matched to a gene; V was cut back by 1 base and J by 1 base. CDR3 region: CASSLMAGASYNEQFF. The CDR3 DNA is TGCGCCAGCAGCTTGATGGCGGGAGCGTCCTACAATGAGCAGTTCTTC.

The chain has TRBV5-5 and TRBJ2-7, with D perhaps TRBD2 (6 bases). The CDR3 contains 14 residues. Germline CDR1 SGHKS, CDR2 YYEKEE (reference sequence). Trimming left V 4 bases short and J 0 bases short, with 11 bases between. CDR3 protein: CASSVGTDSYEQYF. In DNA form, the CDR3 reads TGTGCCAGCAGCGTCGGGACTGACTCCTACGAGCAGTACTTC. Full variable domain (outside the CDR3, taken from reference TRBV5-5 and TRBJ2-7): DAGVTQSPTHLIKTRGQQVTLRCSPISGHKSVSWYQQVLGQGPQFIFQYYEKEERGRGNFPDRFSARQFPNYSSELNVNALLLGDSALYLCASSVGTDSYEQYFGPGTRLTVT.

The chain combines TRBV27 with TRBJ2-3; 10 bases align to TRBD1. CDR3 length: 15 amino acids. V shed 5 bases, J shed 2 bases, and the junction held 4 bases outside the gene matches. In germline, CDR1 is MNHEY, CDR2 SMNVEV (reference sequence). CDR3: CASSPGTGVTDTQYF. CDR3 nucleotide sequence: TGTGCCAGCAGTCCCGGGACAGGGGTCACAGATACGCAGTATTTT.

About this clone: A junction end diverges from the germline sequence, so it may reflect a read error. V and J are TRBV28 and TRBJ1-2; D is unresolved. CDR3 length: 11 amino acids. Germline assignment: CDR1 MDHEN and CDR2 SYDVKM. The CDR3 protein is CASSFSGPLRF. The CDR3 DNA sequence: TGTGCCAGCAGTTTTTCAGGCCCTCTAAGATTC.

The chain carries TRBV6-5 and TRBJ2-1, with TRBD2 matching over 7 bases. The CDR3 length is 14 residues. Germline-derived CDR1 and CDR2 are MNHEY and SVGAGI. V lost 6 bases and J lost 3; bases outside the gene matches: 5. The CDR3 nucleotides are TGTGCCAGCAGACGACTAGCAGTCTACAATGAGCAGTTCTTC. Its translation: CASRRLAVYNEQFF.

This clone has just a few counts. V is TRBV6-5 and J is TRBJ1-3, with a possible D match to TRBD1 (6 bases). With 0 bases removed from V and 3 bases from J, the gap between germline ends came to 6 bases. The germline V gene has CDR1 MNHEY and CDR2 SVGAGI. This CDR3 comprises 14 residues. Written as DNA, the CDR3 is TGTGCCAGCAGTTACTCAGGGGGTGGAAACACCATATATTTT. Residues: CASSYSGGGNTIYF.

The rearrangement joins TRBV5-1 to TRBJ1-2; D not certain. V dropped 1 base and J dropped 6 bases, with 7 bases sitting between them. Germline V lookup: CDR1 SGHRS, CDR2 YFSETQ. This CDR3 has 12 amino acids. The CDR3 bases are TGCGCCAGCAGCTTGTCCGAAGATGGCTACACCTTC. It is translated as CASSLSEDGYTF.

This clone was counted a single time. The V and J genes are TRBV6-1 and TRBJ1-3; D uncertain. The germline gives CDR1 MNHNS, CDR2 SASEGT. This CDR3 is 15 amino acids long. Between the trimmed V and J ends, which lost 6 bases and 0 bases, there was a span of 12 bases. DNA of the CDR3: TGTGCCAGCAGAGGCAGCGCCTACTCTGGAAACACCATATATTTT. Translated, it gives CASRGSAYSGNTIYF.

V and J are TRBV19 and TRBJ1-2; the D gene is possibly TRBD1 (6 bases). This CDR3 comprises 17 residues. CDR1 is LNHDA and CDR2 is SQIVND in the germline V gene (reference sequence). Between the trimmed V and J ends, which lost 3 bases and 8 bases, there was a span of 25 bases. The CDR3, as DNA: TGTGCCAGTAGTATCCAAAGCCAAACCTGGCCAGGGGACGGCTACACCTTC. Its protein is CASSIQSQTWPGDGYTF.